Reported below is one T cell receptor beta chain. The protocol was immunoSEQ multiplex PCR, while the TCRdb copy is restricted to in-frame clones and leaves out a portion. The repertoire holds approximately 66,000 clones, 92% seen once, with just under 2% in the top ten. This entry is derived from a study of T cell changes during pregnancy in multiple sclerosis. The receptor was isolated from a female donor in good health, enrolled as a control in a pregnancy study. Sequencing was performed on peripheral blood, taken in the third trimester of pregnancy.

The CDR3 protein is CAWSVSSGNYEQYF. The DNA of the CDR3 is TGTGCCTGGAGTGTTTCTAGCGGGAACTACGAGCAGTACTTC. V is TRBV30 and J is TRBJ2-7, with 9 positions matching TRBD2. CDR1 is GTSNPN, CDR2 SVGIG, per germline (reference sequence). This CDR3 has 14 amino acids. The V gene end was trimmed by 0 bases and the J gene end by 3 bases; junction bases not matched to a gene: 3.